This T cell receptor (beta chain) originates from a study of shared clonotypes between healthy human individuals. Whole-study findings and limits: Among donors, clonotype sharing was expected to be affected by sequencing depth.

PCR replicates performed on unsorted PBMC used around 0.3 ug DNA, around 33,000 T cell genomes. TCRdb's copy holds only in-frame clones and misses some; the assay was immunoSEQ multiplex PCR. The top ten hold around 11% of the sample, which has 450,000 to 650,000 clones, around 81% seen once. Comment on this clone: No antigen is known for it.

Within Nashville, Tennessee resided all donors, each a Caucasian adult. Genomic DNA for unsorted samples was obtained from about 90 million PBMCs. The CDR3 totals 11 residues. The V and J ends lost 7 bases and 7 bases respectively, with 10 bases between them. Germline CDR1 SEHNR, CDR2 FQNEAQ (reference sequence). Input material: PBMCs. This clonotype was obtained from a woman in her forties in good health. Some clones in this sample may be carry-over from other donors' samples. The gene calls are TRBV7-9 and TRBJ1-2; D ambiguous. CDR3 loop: CASTAQFGYTF. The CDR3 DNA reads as TGTGCCAGCACGGCACAGTTTGGCTACACCTTC.